This T cell receptor (beta chain) emerged from a study of identifying expanded T cells in peripheral blood. Trimming removed 0 bases from V and 2 bases from J, with 9 bases in between. Germline CDR1 and CDR2: SGHNT and YYREEE (reference sequence). The CDR3 sequence is 14 residues long. Generated by immunoSEQ multiplex PCR, the TCRdb table keeps only in-frame clones and is missing some. The table includes roughly 100,000 clones, around 89% detected once. The sequencing sample was made of blood. The chain couples TRBV5-4 to TRBJ2-7; either TRBD1 or TRBD2 may supply D (6 bases each). This TCR came from a person aged 18 to 70 in good health. The CDR3 DNA follows: TGTGCCAGCAGCTTGGTGGGGGGCACCTACGAGCAGTACTTC. It yields the protein CASSLVGGTYEQYF.